These 12 T cell receptor beta chains came from one sample sequenced in a study of cytomegalovirus exposure and HLA in healthy donors. TCRdb keeps only in-frame clones here, not all; method: immunoSEQ multiplex PCR. The repertoire includes around 49,000 clones, 94% of them detected once, and 7.8% sits in the top ten. The sequenced sample was PBMCs. The receptor set was obtained from a woman between 18 and 29 years old in good health and CMV-seropositive.

This clone has just one count. The V gene is TRBV7-8, the J gene TRBJ1-5; TRBD1 is a possible D gene (6 bases). V lost 0 bases, J lost 3 bases, and 9 bases lay in between. From germline, CDR1 is SGHVS and CDR2 FQNEAQ. This CDR3 region has 15 residues. The CDR3 DNA reads TGTGCCAGCAGCTTAGCAGGACAGCCCAATCAGCCCCAGCATTTT. It yields the protein CASSLAGQPNQPQHF.

V gene TRBV6-4 combines with J gene TRBJ2-1; 8 bases line up with TRBD2. With V trimmed by 2 bases and J by 4 bases, 7 bases remained unmatched. CDR3 length: 16 amino acids. Germline V lookup: CDR1 MRHNA, CDR2 SNTAGT. Here the CDR3 reads CASSDGREDGYNEQFF. CDR3 nucleotide sequence: TGTGCCAGCAGTGACGGGCGGGAGGATGGATACAATGAGCAGTTCTTC.

The chain combines TRBV7-2 with TRBJ2-1, with TRBD2 matching 11 bases. Germline V lookup: CDR1 SGHTA, CDR2 FQGNSA. The CDR3 extends over 15 amino acids. With V trimmed by 1 base and J by 9 bases, 5 bases remained unmatched. The CDR3 DNA reads TGTGCCAGCAGCTTAGTAGCGGGAGGGCCCGGTGAGCAGTTCTTC. Translated: CASSLVAGGPGEQFF.

J is TRBJ1-1 and V is TRBV6-5, with D unclear. This CDR3 is 14 amino acids long. Trimming removed 5 bases at V and 4 bases at J, with 14 bases between. CDR1 and CDR2 from the germline V gene are MNHEY and SVGAGI. CDR3 DNA: TGTGCCAGCAGTGTAGGCCAGGAGGGCACTGAAGCTTTCTTT. Its protein product is CASSVGQEGTEAFF.

This clone was detected only a few times. The rearrangement links TRBV6-1 to TRBJ2-7, with 13 bases identical to TRBD2. V lost 5 bases, J lost 5 bases, and 6 bases stayed unmatched. Germline V gene data show CDR1 as MNHNS and CDR2 as SASEGT. This CDR3 region has 15 residues. CDR3 region: CASSTGTSGIDEQYF. In DNA form, the CDR3 reads TGTGCCAGCAGTACTGGGACTAGCGGGATCGACGAGCAGTACTTC.

The chain links TRBV6-4 to TRBJ2-5, with 8 bases aligning to TRBD2. V dropped 3 bases and J dropped 4; count of bases not matched to a gene: 7. Looked up from germline, CDR1 is MRHNA and CDR2 is SNTAGT. The CDR3 is made up of 15 amino acids. The CDR3 bases are TGTGCCAGCAGTGAAGGAGCGGGAGAGGGAGAGACCCAGTACTTC. Protein sequence: CASSEGAGEGETQYF.

In its sample, this clone was seen once. The chain has TRBV19 and TRBJ2-1; 12 nucleotides match TRBD2. Trimming took 4 bases from V and 7 from J; bases not matched to a gene: 8. CDR3 length: 16 residues. In germline, CDR1 is LNHDA, CDR2 SQIVND (reference sequence). The CDR3 region is CASSTGLAGMENEQFF. CDR3 DNA: TGTGCCAGTAGTACCGGACTAGCGGGAATGGAGAATGAGCAGTTCTTC. The full variable domain, completed using reference TRBV19 and TRBJ2-1, is DGGITQSPKYLFRKEGQNVTLSCEQNLNHDAMYWYRQDPGQGLRLIYYSQIVNDFQKGDIAEGYSVSREKKESFPLTVTSAQKNPTAFYLCASSTGLAGMENEQFFGPGTRLTVL.

This clone appeared once. The rearrangement links TRBV6-5 to TRBJ2-7; a weak D match, TRBD2 (5 bases). CDR3 length: 15 residues. V lost 5 bases and J lost 3, with 17 bases in between. Germline CDR1 is MNHEY and CDR2 is SVGAGI. The CDR3 DNA follows: TGTGCCAGCAGTCCCAACCTCGGGGTATTCTACGAGCAGTACTTC. It encodes CASSPNLGVFYEQYF.

The rearrangement joins TRBV28 to TRBJ2-7, with 9 positions matching TRBD1. From germline, CDR1 is MDHEN and CDR2 SYDVKM. This CDR3 has 15 residues. With 6 bases clipped from V and 5 bases from J, the junction kept 11 bases outside the gene matches. The CDR3 nucleotides read TGTGCCAGCAGGGGGGTCGACAGGGGGGCGGACGAGCAGTACTTC. This sequence encodes CASRGVDRGADEQYF.

The chain couples TRBV19 to TRBJ2-7; 9 bases align to TRBD1. The J segment lost 4 bases and the V segment lost 6 bases, leaving 10 bases of the junction unmatched. There are 15 residues in the CDR3. Looked up from germline, CDR1 is LNHDA and CDR2 is SQIVND (reference sequence). CDR3 DNA sequence: TGTGCCAGTAGCACCTGGGGACAGGGAGGATACGAGCAGTACTTC. This gives the protein CASSTWGQGGYEQYF.

The V call is TRBV2, the J call TRBJ2-5; TRBD1 matches 11 bases. The CDR3 length is 14 residues. Germline trimming cut 8 bases from V and 7 bases from J; bases unmatched to any gene: 9. Looked up from germline, CDR1 is SNHLY and CDR2 is FYNNEI. The CDR3 sequence: CASCWTGGEGTQYF. CDR3 sequence (DNA): TGTGCCAGCTGCTGGACAGGGGGCGAGGGGACCCAGTACTTC.

This chain connects TRBV5-4 to TRBJ1-2; D not resolved. Germline lookup yields CDR1 SGHNT and CDR2 YYREEE (reference sequence). The CDR3 is made up of 13 amino acids. V gave up 4 bases and J gave up 6 bases, with 13 bases separating them. The CDR3 coding sequence is TGTGCCAGCAGCCCCAGCGGGGTGAATGGCTACACCTTC. This translates into CASSPSGVNGYTF.